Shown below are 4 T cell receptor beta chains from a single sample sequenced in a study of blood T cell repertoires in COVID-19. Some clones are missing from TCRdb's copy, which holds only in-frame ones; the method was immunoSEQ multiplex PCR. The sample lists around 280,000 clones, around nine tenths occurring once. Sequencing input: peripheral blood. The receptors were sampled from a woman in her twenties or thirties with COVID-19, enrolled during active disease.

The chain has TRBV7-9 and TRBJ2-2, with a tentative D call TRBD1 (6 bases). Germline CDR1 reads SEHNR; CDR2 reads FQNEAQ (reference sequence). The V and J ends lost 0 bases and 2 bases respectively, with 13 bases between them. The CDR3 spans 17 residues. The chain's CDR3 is CASSLAPGVINTGELFF. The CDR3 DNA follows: TGTGCCAGCAGCTTAGCGCCAGGGGTTATAAACACCGGGGAGCTGTTTTTT. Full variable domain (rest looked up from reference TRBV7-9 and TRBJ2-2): DTGVSQNPRHKITKRGQNVTFRCDPISEHNRLYWYRQTLGQGPEFLTYFQNEAQLEKSRLLSDRFSAERPKGSFSTLEIQRTEQGDSAMYLCASSLAPGVINTGELFFGEGSRLTVL.

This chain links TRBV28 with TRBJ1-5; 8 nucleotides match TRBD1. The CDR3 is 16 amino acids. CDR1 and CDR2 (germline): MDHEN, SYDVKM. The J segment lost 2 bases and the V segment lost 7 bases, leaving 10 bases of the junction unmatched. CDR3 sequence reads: CASNDPGGLGNQPQHF. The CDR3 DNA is TGTGCCAGCAATGACCCAGGGGGCTTGGGCAATCAGCCCCAGCATTTT.

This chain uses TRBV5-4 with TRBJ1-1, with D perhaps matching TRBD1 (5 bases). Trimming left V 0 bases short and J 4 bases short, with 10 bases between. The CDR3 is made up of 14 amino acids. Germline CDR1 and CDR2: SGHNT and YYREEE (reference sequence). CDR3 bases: TGTGCCAGCAGCTTGGCCGCGGGGCGCACTGAAGCTTTCTTT. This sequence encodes CASSLAAGRTEAFF. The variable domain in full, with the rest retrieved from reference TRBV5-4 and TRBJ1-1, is ETGVTQSPTHLIKTRGQQVTLRCSSQSGHNTVSWYQQALGQGPQFIFQYYREEENGRGNFPPRFSGLQFPNYSSELNVNALELDDSALYLCASSLAAGRTEAFFGQGTRLTVV.

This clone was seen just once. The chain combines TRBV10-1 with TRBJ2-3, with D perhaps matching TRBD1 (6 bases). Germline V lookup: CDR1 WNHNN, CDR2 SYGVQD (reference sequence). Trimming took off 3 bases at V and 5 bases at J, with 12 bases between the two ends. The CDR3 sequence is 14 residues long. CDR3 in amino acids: CASSERTEGDTQYF. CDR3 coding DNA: TGCGCCAGCAGTGAACGGACAGAGGGAGATACGCAGTATTTT.